This T cell receptor beta chain was recovered during a study of blood T cell repertoires in COVID-19. Study-wide context: From the United States, Italy and Spain came samples of acute and convalescent COVID-19. Nucleic acid was either cDNA or gDNA, and it came from T cells, B-cell-depleted T cells, or PBMCs.

As processed by the authors: The assay estimated nucleated cells by amplifying reference gene primers. Assay: immunoSEQ multiplex PCR; the TCRdb copy retains only in-frame clones and omits some. That table supplies the V and J calls and clone size; D and trimming were determined from the DNA. The repertoire holds some 120,000 clones, with about 83% as singletons. Germline assignment: CDR1 MNHEY and CDR2 SVGEGT. The V gene end was trimmed by 6 bases and the J gene end by 7 bases; junction bases not matched to a gene: 9. The CDR3 extends over 14 amino acids. The V gene is TRBV6-2 or TRBV6-3, the J gene TRBJ2-5; TRBD1 aligns across 9 bases. Input material: peripheral blood. The receptor was derived from a woman aged 45-65 years with acute or convalescent COVID-19. CDR3 coding DNA: TGTGCCAGCAGCCCGACTGGGGGACAGGGGACCCAGTACTTC. This codes for CASSPTGGQGTQYF.